This T cell receptor (beta chain) was identified in a study of blood T cell repertoires in COVID-19. Background on the study: The analysed material was cDNA or gDNA that came from T cells, B-cell-depleted T cells, or PBMCs.

The CDR3 spans 16 residues. V lost 6 bases, J lost 3 bases, and 11 bases stayed unmatched. Germline-derived CDR1 and CDR2 are MNHNY and SVGAGI (reference sequence). The authors' processing: Reference gene primer amplification gave nucleated cell count estimates. Assay: immunoSEQ multiplex PCR; the TCRdb copy retains only in-frame clones and omits some. Clone size and V and J calls were adopted from that table, with D and trimming inferred from the DNA. The sample gives nearly 300,000 clones, roughly 86% of which show up once; less than 3.5% is in the top ten. The TCR sequence derives from a woman aged 50 to 60 who had been exposed to COVID-19. The sample consisted of PBMCs or T cells enriched from blood (not recorded which). The rearrangement joins TRBV6-6 to TRBJ2-7, with TRBD1 identical over 10 bases. The CDR3 DNA sequence: TGTGCCAGCAGAGTCAAACCGGGACAGGGGAACTACGAGCAGTACTTC. This sequence encodes CASRVKPGQGNYEQYF.